These 21 T cell receptor beta chains were all obtained from the same sample, sequenced in a study of response to subunit inactivated influenza vaccine. TCRdb reanalysed the RT-PCR reads using MiXCR and keeps one entry per CDR3 protein. The sample lists 500,000 to 750,000 distinct CDR3 sequences; 14% were seen once. The specimen was PBMCs from blood, collected less than 13 days after vaccination. The source of these receptors is a middle-aged man who received an inactivated influenza vaccine.

The V gene is TRBV3-1, the J gene TRBJ2-7, with D unresolved. CDR3 length equals 12 residues. The V gene's germline CDR1 is LGHDT and CDR2 YNNKEL (reference sequence). Trimming pared 2 bases from V and 7 bases from J, leaving 9 bases between. This CDR3 is CASSQLVSEQYF. CDR3 nucleotide sequence: TGTGCCAGCAGCCAACTAGTTTCGGAGCAGTACTTC.

This clonotype was observed a handful of times. The chain carries TRBV7-6 and TRBJ2-3, with a weak D call TRBD2 (6 bases). V lost 1 base to trimming and J lost 2 bases, with 16 bases between them. This CDR3 is built from 17 residues. Germline CDR1 is SGHVS and CDR2 is FNYEAQ. The CDR3 sequence is CASSLGLPGLTTDTQYF. In DNA, the CDR3 is TGTGCCAGCAGCTTAGGGTTGCCCGGACTAACCACAGATACGCAGTATTTT.

The sample holds a few counts of this clonotype. This CDR3 is CAISLTETSTDTQYF. DNA for the CDR3: TGTGCCATCAGCCTCACAGAGACTAGCACAGATACGCAGTATTTT. V and J are TRBV10-3 and TRBJ2-3; D is undetermined. V lost 6 bases to trimming and J lost 0 bases, with 13 bases between them. The CDR3 has 15 residues. Germline assignment: CDR1 ENHRY and CDR2 SYGVKD.

The chain links TRBV5-1 to TRBJ2-1; D is undetermined. This CDR3 is built from 12 residues. Germline V gives CDR1 SGHRS, CDR2 YFSETQ. Trimming removed 4 bases from V and 10 bases from J, with 12 bases in between. CDR3 sequence reads: CASSPSIGEQFF. The CDR3 nucleotides are TGCGCCAGCAGCCCCAGTATCGGGGAGCAGTTCTTC.

This clonotype was counted between two and nine times. The chain carries TRBV3-1 and TRBJ2-5; the match to TRBD2 covers 12 bases. The germline V gene has CDR1 LGHDT and CDR2 YNNKEL (reference sequence). The V segment lost 4 bases and the J segment 0 bases; nucleotides outside the gene matches: 6. The CDR3 spans 17 residues. The CDR3 nucleotides read TGTGCCAGCAGCCTTCGGACTAGCGGGAAGTACCAAGAGACCCAGTACTTC. This sequence encodes CASSLRTSGKYQETQYF.

V is TRBV11-2 and J is TRBJ2-1; D may correspond to TRBD1 or TRBD2 (5 bases each). The CDR3 is 17 amino acids. From germline, CDR1 is SGHAT and CDR2 FQNNGV. Trimming took 2 bases from V and 7 from J, leaving 21 bases between them. CDR3 in DNA: TGTGCCAGCAGCTTATTAGTCGGGACGGCCGTCCTTAATGAGCAGTTCTTC. Translated, it gives CASSLLVGTAVLNEQFF.

Many counts were recorded for this clonotype. The chain couples TRBV2 to TRBJ1-5; D gene ambiguous. This CDR3 comprises 12 residues. The V end was cut by 6 bases, the J end by 9 bases, with 12 bases between. In germline, CDR1 is SNHLY, CDR2 FYNNEI. The CDR3 DNA reads as TGTGCCAGCAGCGAACTAGGGAGGCCCCAGCATTTT. Protein product: CASSELGRPQHF.

This clonotype was observed a handful of times. The chain recombines TRBV5-6 with TRBJ2-7; D is undetermined. CDR3 length: 13 residues. The ends were cut back, 4 bases at V and 5 bases at J, with 13 bases in the middle. The germline gives CDR1 SGHDT, CDR2 YYEEEE. CDR3 loop: CASSPTVKDEQYF. CDR3 coding DNA: TGTGCCAGCAGCCCGACCGTAAAGGACGAGCAGTACTTC.

The chain has TRBV12-3 or TRBV12-4 and TRBJ2-1, with TRBD2 matching 13 bases. Losses at the gene ends were 4 bases for V and 7 bases for J; bases not matched to a gene: 10. This CDR3 is built from 17 residues. The CDR3, as DNA: TGTGCCAGCAGTTCCCACTCCGGACTAGCGGGGGTTAATGAGCAGTTCTTC. Translation: CASSSHSGLAGVNEQFF.

This clonotype was recorded a few times. The rearrangement joins TRBV12-3 or TRBV12-4 to TRBJ2-3, with 11 bases matching TRBD2. This CDR3 has 15 amino acids. V gave up 5 bases and J gave up 5 bases; unmatched junction bases: 6. The CDR3: CASSASGGRGDTQYF. CDR3 sequence (DNA): TGTGCCAGCAGTGCTAGCGGGGGGCGAGGAGATACGCAGTATTTT.

This chain connects TRBV13 to TRBJ2-1; D ambiguous. Per germline, CDR1 PRHDT and CDR2 FYEKMQ (reference sequence). The CDR3 sequence is 14 residues long. Trimming removed 1 base from V and 4 bases from J, with 8 bases in between. In DNA form, the CDR3 reads TGTGCCAGCAGCTTAGAAGGCCCGTACAATGAGCAGTTCTTC. It is translated as CASSLEGPYNEQFF.

The chain links TRBV4-1 to TRBJ1-2; D call uncertain. Germline CDR1 is MGHRA and CDR2 is YSYEKL. Trimming removed 3 bases from V and 0 bases from J, with 20 bases in between. This CDR3 is built from 18 residues. The CDR3 protein is CASSQLPDGEEANYGYTF. As DNA, the CDR3 is TGCGCCAGCAGCCAGCTTCCGGACGGAGAGGAAGCTAACTATGGCTACACCTTC.

This clonotype was observed many times. This chain uses TRBV27 with TRBJ2-3, with 12 positions matching TRBD2. The V segment lost 6 bases and the J segment 3 bases; nucleotides outside the gene matches: 1. This CDR3 contains 14 residues. Germline loops: CDR1 MNHEY, CDR2 SMNVEV (reference sequence). CDR3: CASRLAGGTDTQYF. CDR3 in DNA: TGTGCCAGCAGACTAGCGGGAGGAACAGATACGCAGTATTTT.

The chain joins TRBV28 to TRBJ1-1; maybe TRBD1 (5 bases). Trimming left V 7 bases short and J 1 base short, with 19 bases between. The germline CDR1 and CDR2 sequences are MDHEN and SYDVKM. The CDR3 has 16 residues. The CDR3 loop reads CASNTGSGGWNTEAFF. The CDR3 DNA is TGTGCCAGCAACACCGGGAGCGGGGGTTGGAACACTGAAGCTTTCTTT. Based on the CDR3 plus reference TRBV28 and TRBJ1-1, the full variable domain is DVKVTQSSRYLVKRTGEKVFLECVQDMDHENMFWYRQDPGLGLRLIYFSYDVKMKEKGDIPEGYSVSREKKERFSLILESASTNQTSMYLCASNTGSGGWNTEAFFGQGTRLTVV.

V is TRBV4-2 and J is TRBJ2-2; TRBD2 matches at 13 bases. Trimming cost V 4 bases and J 0 bases; bases outside gene matches: 8. The germline CDR1 and CDR2 sequences are LGHNA and YNFKEQ. The CDR3 consists of 19 residues. CDR3 sequence: CASSLVRTSGGANTGELFF. The CDR3 DNA is TGTGCCAGCAGCCTCGTAAGGACTAGCGGGGGCGCGAACACCGGGGAGCTGTTTTTT.

This clonotype was seen a few times. This chain joins TRBV6-2 or TRBV6-3 and TRBJ2-7; 11 bases agree with TRBD2. Per the germline V gene, CDR1 is MNHEY and CDR2 is SVGEGT. This CDR3 is built from 15 residues. Losses at the gene ends were 5 bases for V and 2 bases for J; bases not matched to a gene: 5. The CDR3 loop reads CASSPRLAGTYEQYF. The CDR3 DNA reads as TGTGCCAGCAGTCCACGACTAGCGGGAACCTACGAGCAGTACTTC.

The chain uses TRBV10-1 and TRBJ1-5; D is ambiguous. CDR1 is WNHNN, CDR2 SYGVQD, per germline (reference sequence). Trimming removed 2 bases from V and 2 bases from J, with 10 bases in between. CDR3 length: 15 amino acids. Here the CDR3 reads CASSESVGGNQPQHF. The CDR3 region has the DNA TGCGCCAGCAGTGAGAGCGTTGGTGGCAATCAGCCCCAGCATTTT.

In this sample, this clonotype turned up many times. J is TRBJ1-6 and V is TRBV5-1; D is unclear. Per the germline V gene, CDR1 is SGHRS and CDR2 is YFSETQ. The length of the CDR3 is 17 residues. V was shortened by 0 bases and J by 0 bases, with 10 bases between the two germline ends. In DNA form, the CDR3 reads TGCGCCAGCAGCTTGGAGCCGGCGAGCTCCTATAATTCACCCCTCCACTTT. Encoded protein: CASSLEPASSYNSPLHF.

The chain carries TRBV18 and TRBJ1-5; tentatively, D is TRBD1 (5 bases). This CDR3 has 18 amino acids. Trimming removed 6 bases at V and 4 bases at J, with 25 bases between. Per germline, CDR1 KGHSH and CDR2 LQKENI. Written as DNA, the CDR3 is TGTGCCAGCTCGCGGGGCAGCGTCTGGGACGGGGGTAATCAGCCCCAGCATTTT. Translated, it gives CASSRGSVWDGGNQPQHF.

This chain uses TRBV6-1 with TRBJ1-4, with a possible D match to TRBD1 (5 bases). There are 14 residues in the CDR3. Trimming shortened V by 6 bases and J by 8 bases, and 16 bases separated the two germline ends. From germline, CDR1 is MNHNS and CDR2 SASEGT. CDR3 residues: CASSRGQGFEKLFF. In DNA form, the CDR3 reads TGTGCCAGCAGCCGAGGTCAGGGTTTCGAAAAACTGTTTTTT.

The chain has TRBV20-1 and TRBJ1-5; a weak D match, TRBD1 (6 bases). CDR3 size: 15 residues. Trimming removed 5 bases from V and 2 bases from J, with 16 bases in between. Germline-derived CDR1 and CDR2 are DFQATT and SNEGSKA (reference sequence). The CDR3 sequence is CSAWGPQSGNQPQHF. In DNA form, the CDR3 reads TGCAGTGCTTGGGGGCCCCAGTCGGGCAATCAGCCCCAGCATTTT.